This TCR beta chain is from a study of T cell responses to AZD1222 COVID-19 vaccine (dated by TCRdb to the early 2020s). Turning to the overall study: TCR sequencing covered more than 230 trial participants: 207 given two doses of AZD1222 and some 25 given two doses of MenACWY control vaccine. Enrollment into the trials was organized by age into subgroups of 18-55, 56-69 and 70-plus years, and those subgroups contained approximately 160, 26 and 62 TCR-sequenced participants, respectively.

For this clone: Its antigen is not yet known. It has no much larger one-base neighbor in the sample; base qualities were not kept.

General findings and caveats noted by the study authors: Participants were mostly white British and included more females than males, and it was suggested by the authors that clonal diversity may have been underestimated. No day 14 peak-response samples were available, so repertoires were characterized only after the peak T cell response. The 56-69-year group was small, and its depth increase did not reach significance, likely because of low power. After two AZD1222 doses, spike-specific TCR breadth and depth were significantly higher than at day 0 and than in MenACWY recipients. CD4 TCRs associated with the vaccine covered the entire spike protein, and the dominant responses were in regions 160-218 and 743-854. Conclusions about previously exposed vaccinees are limited because only six or seven AZD1222 recipients were SARS-CoV-2 seropositive at baseline. Reportedly, almost half of the unique spike-specific TCRs recognized epitopes lying outside the regions that are mutated in the B.1.351 and B.1.1.7 variants.

The CDR3 covers 18 residues, taking in both the cysteine and the phenylalanine. The DNA shown is the 54-base CDR3, in frame from base 1. V is shortened by 2 bases, J by 7 bases, and the region joining them spans 21 bases. Taken from the germline V gene (reference sequence), the CDR1 and CDR2 loops are LGHDT and YNNKEL. The CDR3 regions of human TCRbeta chains were analyzed by immunosequencing. On the authors' methods: Repertoire TCRs were matched against a reference library of SARS-CoV-2-specific TCRs generated with the MIRA antigen-specificity platform. Breadth was defined as the fraction of unique TCRs that were SARS-CoV-2-associated. Depth was defined as the fraction of total T cells that were SARS-CoV-2-associated. Each spike-specific TCR was assigned to its reactive spike region and to a CD4 or CD8 class using the MIRA data. Log10-transformed breadth and depth values were compared by one-way ANOVA with Sidak's multiple comparisons tests. TCRdb provides this immuneACCESS table in a form limited to in-frame rearrangements. Some clones are lacking; in checked studies, under half of them reflect an unresolved V gene, and why the rest are absent is not known. V and J calls plus clone size are reproduced from that table; the DNA served to infer D and trimming. This sample is represented by some 170,000 clones; about 87% of them were singletons. 4.3% of the sample is held by the ten biggest clonotypes.

In the paper's terms, the time point label means: about 28 days (+/-7) after the second vaccine dose. The sample's treatment or condition, from its label and the paper: meningococcal conjugate vaccine given as trial control. Vaccinee samples came from UK trials COV001 and COV002, including a single-blind randomized controlled phase 2/3 trial of AZD1222 (ChAdOx1 nCoV-19) in healthy adults. For TCRbeta chain sequencing, PBMC samples were collected from trial participants at day 0 and at day 28 after the second dose. This sequence originates from an adult who received the MenACWY meningococcal vaccine as a control. The rearranged chain carries TRBV3-1 (or the pseudogene TRBV3-2) and TRBJ2-6; the D gene is not confidently resolved. This sample comprised peripheral blood, obtained 28 days after the second dose of the MenACWY control vaccine. The CDR3: CASSQNKGRSLGANVLTF. The nucleotide sequence reads as follows: TGTGCCAGCAGCCAAAACAAGGGAAGGTCTCTGGGAGCCAACGTCCTGACTTTC.